The entry that follows covers one T cell receptor beta chain sequence. Its antigen is not yet known. Per-base quality was not reported, and no clone a single base away is much larger than it. The CDR3 regions of human TCRbeta chains were analyzed by immunosequencing. In the original analysis: Repertoire TCRs were matched against a reference library of SARS-CoV-2-specific TCRs generated with the MIRA antigen-specificity platform. Breadth was defined as the fraction of unique TCRs that were SARS-CoV-2-associated. Depth was defined as the fraction of total T cells that were SARS-CoV-2-associated. Using the MIRA data, each spike-specific TCR was mapped to the spike region that the TCR reacts to and placed in a CD4 or CD8 class. Log10-transformed breadth and depth values were compared by one-way ANOVA with Sidak's multiple comparisons tests. The immuneACCESS repertoire file appears here via TCRdb, limited to in-frame rearrangements. These files lack a portion of the clones; in checked studies, under half of the deficit traces to unresolved V genes, and the cause of the others is not known. That table is the source of V, J and clone size, and D and trimming were worked out from the DNA. This sample holds some 150,000 clones; about 90% were observed only once. The ten largest clones take up 2.8% of the sample.

The source of the sample is a study of T cell responses to AZD1222 COVID-19 vaccine (dated by TCRdb to the early 2020s). With respect to the entire study: A total of 230 or so trial participants underwent TCR sequencing, of whom 207 received two doses of AZD1222 and around 26 received two doses of the MenACWY control vaccine. Enrollment into the trials was organized by age into subgroups of 18-55, 56-69 and 70-plus years, and those subgroups contained roughly 160, 29 and 62 TCR-sequenced participants, respectively. General findings and caveats noted by the study authors: After two AZD1222 doses, spike-specific TCR breadth and depth were significantly higher than at day 0 and than in MenACWY recipients. Conclusions about previously exposed vaccinees are limited, since just five to seven AZD1222 recipients were seropositive for SARS-CoV-2 at baseline. Because no samples from the day 14 peak response were available, repertoires could be characterized only after the peak T cell response. Participants were mostly white British and included more females than males, and it was suggested by the authors that clonal diversity may have been underestimated. In the small 56-69-year group, the increase in depth fell short of significance, most likely because of low power. Reportedly, almost half of the unique spike-specific TCRs recognized epitopes lying outside the regions that are mutated in the B.1.351 and B.1.1.7 variants. The vaccine-associated CD4 TCRs covered the entire spike protein, and the dominant responses fell in regions 160-218 and 743-854.

Reading the label with the study, this specimen's time point is: baseline before first vaccination. The treatment or condition label on this specimen signifies: meningococcal conjugate vaccine given as trial control. Vaccinee samples came from UK trials COV001 and COV002, including a single-blind randomized controlled phase 2/3 trial of AZD1222 (ChAdOx1 nCoV-19) in healthy adults. Trial participant PBMC samples were collected at day 0 and day 28 after the second dose for TCRbeta chain sequencing. For CDR1 and CDR2, the germline V gene (reference sequence) lists SGHAT and FQDESV. Cut back by 7 bases and 3 bases, the V and J ends lie 16 bases apart. The CDR3 starts with the cysteine, ends with the phenylalanine, and has 15 residues. Of the read, only the CDR3 DNA is kept; its 45 bases are in frame from base 1.

The receptor was isolated from an adult in good health. Rearrangement joined TRBV11-1 to TRBJ2-1; the D gene cannot be named for sure. Sample: peripheral blood, taken on day 0 of MenACWY control vaccination. The DNA reads TGTGCCAGCACCTCATCATGGTACTACTACAATGAGCAGTTCTTC. Its translation is CASTSSWYYYNEQFF.